These 27 T cell receptor beta chains came from one sample sequenced in a study of beta chain features in type 1 diabetes. Since all of the isolated RNA was reverse transcribed, expressed TCRB transcripts were what got sequenced. TCRdb's table, derived via immunoSEQ multiplex PCR, lists solely in-frame clones and lacks some. This sample yields over 700,000 clones, of which roughly a sixth are seen a single time; around 0.02% belongs to the top ten. Specimen: naive CD4+ T cells from blood. Receptors originate from a woman under 30 in good health.

V and J are TRBV14 and TRBJ2-3; 7 nucleotides match TRBD2. The CDR3 has 15 amino acids. From germline, CDR1 is SGHDN and CDR2 FVKESK. Germline trimming cut 0 bases from V and 2 bases from J; bases unmatched to any gene: 2. CDR3: CASSQERGNTDTQYF. The CDR3 region has the DNA TGTGCCAGCAGCCAAGAGCGGGGGAACACAGATACGCAGTATTTT.

The rearrangement joins TRBV11-2 to TRBJ1-1; 8 nucleotides align to TRBD1. Trimming took 5 bases from V and 1 from J; bases not matched to a gene: 3. CDR3 length: 14 residues. Germline V gene data show CDR1 as SGHAT and CDR2 as FQNNGV. CDR3 coding DNA: TGTGCCAGCAGCATCGGGACAGGGAACACTGAAGCTTTCTTT. This gives the protein CASSIGTGNTEAFF.

This clone was observed a handful of times. The rearrangement links TRBV2 to TRBJ1-3; D uncertain. The CDR3 totals 15 residues. Germline-derived CDR1 and CDR2 are SNHLY and FYNNEI. V was pared by 3 bases and J by 0 bases, with 9 bases between. The CDR3 spells CASSERSISGNTIYF. In nucleotides, the CDR3 is TGTGCCAGCAGTGAGAGGTCAATCTCTGGAAACACCATATATTTT.

The chain combines TRBV7-9 with TRBJ2-4, with 8 bases that match TRBD1. With 0 bases clipped from V and 0 bases from J, the junction kept 10 bases outside the gene matches. The CDR3 totals 19 residues. From germline, CDR1 is SEHNR and CDR2 FQNEAQ (reference sequence). CDR3 coding DNA: TGTGCCAGCAGCTTAGCCCCGGGACAGGTTAGGCTAGCCAAAAACATTCAGTACTTC. As protein: CASSLAPGQVRLAKNIQYF.

DNA for the CDR3: TGTGCCAGCAGTTCCCAGGGAAAAAGCAATCAGCCCCAGCATTTT. It is translated as CASSSQGKSNQPQHF. The chain carries TRBV7-2 and TRBJ1-5; maybe TRBD1 (5 bases). The CDR3 is 15 amino acids. The V end was cut by 6 bases, the J end by 1 base, with 13 bases between. CDR1 and CDR2 from the germline V gene are SGHTA and FQGNSA.

The CDR3 region has the DNA TGTGCCTGTACGCGGGGGCTACAAGAGACCCAGTACTTC. This gives the protein CACTRGLQETQYF. The chain is built from TRBV2 and TRBJ2-5; a weak D match, TRBD2 (7 bases). This CDR3 has 13 residues. Trimming took off 11 bases at V and 2 bases at J, with 15 bases between the two ends. The germline gives CDR1 SNHLY, CDR2 FYNNEI.

In this sample, this clone turned up a few times. V usage is TRBV18 and J usage is TRBJ2-7; 11 bases match TRBD2. This CDR3 comprises 16 residues. After removal of 3 bases from V and 0 bases from J, the junction contained 4 bases not matched to a gene. CDR1 and CDR2 (germline): KGHSH, LQKENI. The CDR3 is CASSPQGLADSYEQYF. The CDR3 region has the DNA TGTGCCAGCTCACCCCAGGGACTAGCGGACTCCTACGAGCAGTACTTC.

CDR3 sequence: CASSTGQGGLYGYTF. The CDR3 DNA follows: TGTGCCAGTAGTACCGGACAGGGGGGTCTCTATGGCTACACCTTC. The chain is built from TRBV19 and TRBJ1-2; TRBD1 matches at 10 bases. The length of the CDR3 is 15 residues. The germline V gene has CDR1 LNHDA and CDR2 SQIVND (reference sequence). V lost 4 bases, J lost 4 bases, and 6 bases stayed unmatched.

With respect to this clone: At the DNA level, this CDR3 is encoded by other sequences in the same sample as well. The chain has TRBV5-1 and TRBJ2-5; D unclear. Germline V gene lookup returns CDR1 SGHRS and CDR2 YFSETQ. Trimming cost V 0 bases and J 1 base, with 10 bases left between them. The CDR3 sequence is 15 residues long. The CDR3 sequence: CASSLARGPQETQYF. The CDR3, as DNA: TGCGCCAGCAGCTTGGCAAGAGGACCCCAAGAGACCCAGTACTTC. Full variable domain (remainder filled in from reference TRBV5-1 and TRBJ2-5): KAGVTQTPRYLIKTRGQQVTLSCSPISGHRSVSWYQQTPGQGLQFLFEYFSETQRNKGNFPGRFSGRQFSNSRSEMNVSTLELGDSALYLCASSLARGPQETQYFGPGTRLLVL.

This clone was recorded a few times. V is TRBV6-1 and J is TRBJ2-3; a weak D match, TRBD1 (6 bases). V lost 0 bases, J lost 0 bases, and 13 bases lay in between. The CDR3 covers 17 residues. Germline assignment: CDR1 MNHNS and CDR2 SASEGT. CDR3: CASSEALSTGSTDTQYF. The CDR3 DNA sequence: TGTGCCAGCAGTGAAGCGCTCTCGACAGGCAGCACAGATACGCAGTATTTT.

V and J are TRBV29-1 and TRBJ2-5; D remains ambiguous. Germline lookup yields CDR1 SQVTM and CDR2 ANQGSEA. V lost 7 bases and J 1 base, leaving 7 bases between the germline ends. The CDR3 runs 11 residues. The CDR3 here is CSAQPQETQYF. The CDR3, as DNA: TGCAGCGCCCAGCCCCAAGAGACCCAGTACTTC. Full variable domain (outside the CDR3, taken from reference TRBV29-1 and TRBJ2-5): SAVISQKPSRDICQRGTSLTIQCQVDSQVTMMFWYRQQPGQSLTLIATANQGSEATYESGFVIDKFPISRPNLTFSTLTVSNMSPEDSSIYLCSAQPQETQYFGPGTRLLVL.

In DNA form, the CDR3 reads TGTGCCAGCAGCCCGGACAGCCCGAACTACGAGCAGTACTTC. Amino acid sequence: CASSPDSPNYEQYF. This chain links TRBV11-1 with TRBJ2-7, with a possible D match to TRBD1 (6 bases). The CDR3 has 14 residues. Trimming took off 5 bases at V and 3 bases at J, with 14 bases between the two ends. Germline V gene lookup returns CDR1 SGHAT and CDR2 FQDESV (reference sequence). Complete variable domain (other parts from reference TRBV11-1 and TRBJ2-7): EAEVAQSPRYKITEKSQAVAFWCDPISGHATLYWYRQILGQGPELLVQFQDESVVDDSQLPKDRFSAERLKGVDSTLKIQPAELGDSAMYLCASSPDSPNYEQYFGPGTRLTVT.

The chain joins TRBV29-1 to TRBJ2-5; 7 positions agree with TRBD1. The CDR3 has 13 amino acids. Germline V gene lookup returns CDR1 SQVTM and CDR2 ANQGSEA. Trimming took 4 bases from V and 1 from J; bases not matched to a gene: 3. CDR3 in amino acids: CSVGGQVQETQYF. Written as DNA, the CDR3 is TGCAGCGTTGGAGGACAGGTCCAAGAGACCCAGTACTTC.

This chain connects TRBV6-6 to TRBJ1-5; D unclear. The CDR3 sequence is 15 residues long. V gave up 6 bases and J gave up 3 bases, with 15 bases separating them. Germline CDR1 MNHNY, CDR2 SVGAGI (reference sequence). This CDR3 reads CASRAQALYNQPQHF. In DNA form, the CDR3 reads TGTGCCAGCAGGGCTCAAGCGCTTTACAATCAGCCCCAGCATTTT.

This clone was seen a single time. This sequence joins TRBV4-2 and TRBJ2-7, with D unresolved. There are 13 residues in the CDR3. Trimming left V 4 bases short and J 5 bases short, with 12 bases between. CDR1 LGHNA and CDR2 YNFKEQ come from the germline V gene. CDR3 in amino acids: CASSPLGRDEQYF. CDR3 in DNA: TGTGCCAGCAGCCCATTAGGTCGAGACGAGCAGTACTTC.

This clone was seen more than once but under ten times. V usage is TRBV15 and J usage is TRBJ2-1; D tentatively reads TRBD1 or TRBD2 (5 bases each). Germline V lookup: CDR1 LNHNV, CDR2 YYDKDF (reference sequence). The CDR3 loop spans 17 amino acids. V was pared by 0 bases and J by 0 bases, with 12 bases between. The chain's CDR3 is CATSRDLYGASYNEQFF. CDR3 DNA: TGTGCCACCAGCAGAGATCTCTACGGGGCCTCCTACAATGAGCAGTTCTTC.

This clone was found a few times. The chain combines TRBV20-1 with TRBJ2-7, with D unclear. The CDR3 length is 11 residues. Germline V lookup: CDR1 DFQATT, CDR2 SNEGSKA (reference sequence). The CDR3 DNA reads TGCGGATACCAAGTCGGCTACGAGCAGTACTTC. It encodes CGYQVGYEQYF.

This clone was recorded a few times. This rearrangement joins TRBV9 to TRBJ2-1; TRBD2 matches 7 bases. Germline values: CDR1 SGDLS, CDR2 YYNGEE. Trimming cost V 1 base and J 5 bases; bases outside gene matches: 6. The CDR3 consists of 15 residues. This CDR3 is CASSVFPSGNNEQFF. In DNA, the CDR3 is TGTGCCAGCAGCGTATTCCCTAGCGGCAACAATGAGCAGTTCTTC. The full variable domain, with the rest looked up from reference TRBV9 and TRBJ2-1, is DSGVTQTPKHLITATGQRVTLRCSPRSGDLSVYWYQQSLDQGLQFLIQYYNGEERAKGNILERFSAQQFPDLHSELNLSSLELGDSALYFCASSVFPSGNNEQFFGPGTRLTVL.

The chain employs TRBV7-9 and TRBJ1-6; D is uncertain. This CDR3 is 13 amino acids long. Germline assignment: CDR1 SEHNR and CDR2 FQNEAQ (reference sequence). Trimming took off 3 bases at V and 9 bases at J, with 9 bases between the two ends. CDR3 coding DNA: TGTGCCAGCAGCTTCTCCCGTAGTTCACCCCTCCACTTT. Its protein product is CASSFSRSSPLHF.

Details on this clone: Other DNA variants within this sample encode the same CDR3. The V and J genes are TRBV5-4 and TRBJ2-3; D gene unclear. In germline, CDR1 is SGHNT, CDR2 YYREEE (reference sequence). The V and J ends lost 0 bases and 3 bases respectively, with 2 bases between them. This CDR3 is 12 amino acids long. This chain's CDR3 is CASSLATDTQYF. The CDR3, as DNA: TGTGCCAGCAGCTTGGCGACAGATACGCAGTATTTT.

This rearrangement joins TRBV7-6 to TRBJ1-4; 9 bases agree with TRBD1. The CDR3 is 17 residues long. Germline lookup yields CDR1 SGHVS and CDR2 FNYEAQ. Germline trimming cut 4 bases from V and 7 bases from J; bases unmatched to any gene: 13. In nucleotides, the CDR3 is TGTGCCAGCAGCTCCCGGATTTGGGGGACAGGGTTTGAAAAACTGTTTTTT. It translates to CASSSRIWGTGFEKLFF.

The J gene is TRBJ2-5, the V gene TRBV9; no clear D. With 3 bases removed from V and 4 bases from J, the gap between germline ends came to 7 bases. Looked up from germline, CDR1 is SGDLS and CDR2 is YYNGEE. This CDR3 is 12 amino acids long. CDR3 sequence (DNA): TGTGCCAGCAGCGGAGGCCGAGAGACCCAGTACTTC. It codes for CASSGGRETQYF.

A few counts support this clone. The chain is built from TRBV6-5 and TRBJ2-5; 8 bases fit TRBD2. The trim removed 5 bases at V and 3 bases at J, leaving 8 bases unmatched. Germline V gene sequence: CDR1 MNHEY, CDR2 SVGAGI. The CDR3 covers 15 residues. The CDR3 here is CASSTGTRSKETQYF. In DNA, the CDR3 is TGTGCCAGCAGTACCGGGACTAGGAGCAAAGAGACCCAGTACTTC.

The chain employs TRBV25-1 and TRBJ2-2; 9 bases map to TRBD1. The length of the CDR3 is 14 residues. Trimming took 6 bases from V and 5 from J; bases not matched to a gene: 4. CDR1 and CDR2 from the germline V gene are MGHDK and SYGVNS. CDR3 nucleotide sequence: TGTGCCAGCAGAGGACAGGGGAGGACCGGGGAGCTGTTTTTT. It yields the protein CASRGQGRTGELFF.

The chain employs TRBV10-3 and TRBJ1-2; 7 nucleotides align to TRBD1. Germline V gene lookup returns CDR1 ENHRY and CDR2 SYGVKD. This CDR3 contains 14 residues. Trimming took 6 bases from V and 0 from J; bases not matched to a gene: 4. Here the CDR3 DNA reads TGTGCCATCAGGCGGGACAGCCCTAACTATGGCTACACCTTC. It codes for CAIRRDSPNYGYTF.

This clone was detected a few times. The V gene is TRBV9, the J gene TRBJ2-2, with D unclear. This CDR3 is 16 amino acids long. The germline CDR1 and CDR2 sequences are SGDLS and YYNGEE. The ends were cut back, 1 base at V and 0 bases at J, with 10 bases in the middle. CDR3 bases: TGTGCCAGCAGCGTACTAGGGCGAGCGAACACCGGGGAGCTGTTTTTT. Amino acid sequence: CASSVLGRANTGELFF.

This clone was counted between two and nine times. J is TRBJ2-7 and V is TRBV6-6; unclear D gene. Trimming removed 5 bases from V and 5 bases from J, with 10 bases in between. This CDR3 region has 12 residues. Germline values: CDR1 MNHNY, CDR2 SVGAGI (reference sequence). CDR3 amino acids: CASSTQSHEQYF. CDR3 sequence (DNA): TGTGCCAGCAGTACCCAGAGCCACGAGCAGTACTTC.